The 22 T cell receptor beta chains reported below all come from one sample, sequenced in a study of beta chain features in type 1 diabetes. Investigators reverse transcribed all isolated RNA, so they sequenced expressed TCRB transcripts. Using immunoSEQ multiplex PCR, the repertoire was profiled, and TCRdb retains in-frame clones only, with some absent. This sample has 850,000 to 900,000 clones, with roughly 15% found just once. Sequencing used naive CD4+ T cells from blood. The receptors derive from a woman under 30 in good health.

The V call is TRBV10-3, the J call TRBJ2-7; 8 bases agree with TRBD2. The germline V gene has CDR1 ENHRY and CDR2 SYGVKD. The CDR3 is 13 residues long. J gave up 0 bases and V 5 bases, and 0 bases lay outside the gene matches. This chain's CDR3 is CAISSGSSYEQYF. The CDR3 DNA is TGTGCCATCAGTAGCGGGAGCTCCTACGAGCAGTACTTC.

V usage is TRBV9 and J usage is TRBJ2-7; tentatively, D is TRBD1 (5 bases). Judging by the DNA end, TRBJ2-5 fits better; the J call may be wrong. The V gene's germline CDR1 is SGDLS and CDR2 YYNGEE. The CDR3 is made up of 15 amino acids. The CDR3 sequence is CASSVGQRLQETQYF. CDR3 sequence (DNA): TGTGCCAGCAGCGTAGGACAGAGACTCCAAGAGACCCAGTACTTC.

This clone showed up just a few times. The chain is built from TRBV6-5 and TRBJ2-5, with 13 bases fitting TRBD2. This CDR3 is 15 amino acids long. The junction had 3 bases not matched to a gene; V was cut back by 2 bases and J by 6 bases. CDR1 MNHEY and CDR2 SVGAGI come from the germline V gene. This CDR3 reads CASSYGTSGIKTQYF. CDR3 in DNA: TGTGCCAGCAGTTACGGGACTAGCGGGATAAAGACCCAGTACTTC.

The chain carries TRBV20-1 and TRBJ1-2; D is unclear. The CDR3 loop spans 11 amino acids. Trimming took off 3 bases at V and 5 bases at J, with 7 bases between the two ends. Germline lookup yields CDR1 DFQATT and CDR2 SNEGSKA (reference sequence). This chain's CDR3 is CSASQPYGYTF. The CDR3 DNA reads TGCAGTGCTAGCCAGCCGTATGGCTACACCTTC.

This clone was detected a few times. The chain joins TRBV5-1 to TRBJ2-1; TRBD2 matches at 7 bases. J was trimmed by 10 bases and V by 0 bases; bases with no gene match: 4. This CDR3 has 13 residues. Germline CDR1 SGHRS, CDR2 YFSETQ. CDR3 amino acids: CASSLERGGEQFF. The CDR3 bases are TGCGCCAGCAGCTTGGAACGGGGAGGGGAGCAGTTCTTC.

J is TRBJ2-3 and V is TRBV9; 8 nucleotides line up with TRBD2. CDR1 and CDR2 (germline): SGDLS, YYNGEE. The CDR3 is made up of 17 amino acids. Trimming at V came to 0 bases and at J to 3 bases, leaving 9 bases not matched to a gene. This CDR3 reads CASSVGRVAGRTDTQYF. The CDR3 DNA sequence: TGTGCCAGCAGCGTAGGCCGCGTAGCGGGAAGGACAGATACGCAGTATTTT.

The chain couples TRBV7-2 to TRBJ2-7; tentative D call: TRBD2 (6 bases). Trimming shortened V by 5 bases and J by 4 bases, and 21 bases separated the two germline ends. Germline assignment: CDR1 SGHTA and CDR2 FQGNSA. This CDR3 comprises 16 residues. The CDR3 DNA reads TGTGCCAGCAGCCGGAGGGTGGCTAGCGTACAGTACGAGCAGTACTTC. Its protein is CASSRRVASVQYEQYF.

As regards this clone: Other nucleotide sequences from this sample produce the same CDR3. The rearrangement uses TRBV18 and TRBJ1-1; TRBD1 agrees at 11 bases. The CDR3 is 14 residues long. V was pared by 6 bases and J by 5 bases, with 5 bases of the junction left unmatched. CDR1 and CDR2 (germline): KGHSH, LQKENI. For the CDR3, the DNA is TGTGCCAGCTCGCCGGGACAGGGGGGGACTGAAGCTTTCTTT. Its protein is CASSPGQGGTEAFF.

The rearrangement uses TRBV7-9 and TRBJ2-3; D remains unclear. Germline CDR1 and CDR2: SEHNR and FQNEAQ (reference sequence). The CDR3 extends over 14 amino acids. V was pared by 5 bases and J by 1 base, with 10 bases between. CDR3 protein: CASSPRPGTDTQYF. CDR3 in DNA: TGTGCCAGCAGCCCCCGGCCAGGCACAGATACGCAGTATTTT.

This clone occurred a few times. The rearrangement uses TRBV7-6 and TRBJ2-1, with D unclear. The ends were cut back, 5 bases at V and 9 bases at J, with 11 bases in the middle. CDR3 length: 12 residues. The germline CDR1 and CDR2 sequences are SGHVS and FNYEAQ. The DNA for the CDR3 is TGTGCCAGCAGCCCGATCCGGACTGAGCAGTTCTTC. This sequence encodes CASSPIRTEQFF.

The gene calls are TRBV25-1 and TRBJ1-4; a weak D match, TRBD1 (5 bases). Germline CDR1 and CDR2: MGHDK and SYGVNS. The CDR3 loop spans 13 amino acids. V shed 6 bases and J shed 6 bases, with 11 bases lying between them. CDR3 region: CASRGQGYEKLFF. DNA for the CDR3: TGTGCCAGCAGAGGGCAGGGCTATGAAAAACTGTTTTTT.

This clone occurred a few times. The rearrangement uses TRBV4-3 and TRBJ2-1; D is possibly TRBD2 (6 bases). The V end was cut by 4 bases, the J end by 3 bases, with 25 bases between. Germline loops: CDR1 LGHNA, CDR2 YSLEER. This CDR3 spans 19 amino acids. CDR3 protein: CASSLPQSKLEGVYNEQFF. Here the CDR3 DNA reads TGCGCCAGCAGCCTACCGCAATCTAAGCTGGAGGGAGTCTACAATGAGCAGTTCTTC.

This clone was observed a few times. The chain has TRBV4-3 and TRBJ1-4; D ambiguous. Per the germline V gene, CDR1 is LGHNA and CDR2 is YSLEER. V lost 5 bases and J 8 bases, leaving 21 bases between the germline ends. The CDR3 contains 16 residues. CDR3 sequence (DNA): TGCGCCAGCAGCTTTCGGGTTGAGTCTTTAGGGGAAAAACTGTTTTTT. This translates into CASSFRVESLGEKLFF.

The chain links TRBV28 to TRBJ2-7; D possibly corresponds to TRBD1 (6 bases). Deletions cut 5 bases from V and 2 bases from J, with 16 bases between. Germline lookup yields CDR1 MDHEN and CDR2 SYDVKM. The CDR3 sequence is 15 residues long. The CDR3 loop is CASSPDSLRTYEQYF. CDR3 DNA sequence: TGTGCCAGCAGTCCGGACAGCCTAAGAACCTACGAGCAGTACTTC. The whole variable domain, filled in from reference TRBV28 and TRBJ2-7, reads DVKVTQSSRYLVKRTGEKVFLECVQDMDHENMFWYRQDPGLGLRLIYFSYDVKMKEKGDIPEGYSVSREKKERFSLILESASTNQTSMYLCASSPDSLRTYEQYFGPGTRLTVT.

J is TRBJ2-5 and V is TRBV9; D could derive from TRBD1 or TRBD2 (5 bases each). From germline, CDR1 is SGDLS and CDR2 YYNGEE. V gave up 4 bases and J gave up 1 base, with 14 bases separating them. The CDR3 totals 15 residues. CDR3 nucleotide sequence: TGTGCCAGCAGCCTAGAGGGGAGCAGCCAAGAGACCCAGTACTTC. This codes for CASSLEGSSQETQYF.

The CDR3: CASSLLFSSGMNEQFF. CDR3 sequence (DNA): TGTGCCAGCAGCTTACTGTTTTCTAGCGGGATGAATGAGCAGTTCTTC. V and J are TRBV7-2 and TRBJ2-1; 9 nucleotides agree with TRBD2. The germline CDR1 and CDR2 sequences are SGHTA and FQGNSA. J lost 7 bases, V lost 2 bases, and 9 bases had no gene match. This CDR3 comprises 16 residues.

The V gene is TRBV20-1, the J gene TRBJ1-1; D ambiguous. The CDR3 length is 11 residues. V was clipped by 2 bases and J by 4 bases, with 5 bases between them. CDR1 DFQATT and CDR2 SNEGSKA come from the germline V gene (reference sequence). The CDR3 loop reads CSARRLTEAFF. CDR3 sequence (DNA): TGCAGTGCTAGACGGCTCACTGAAGCTTTCTTT.

The chain combines TRBV28 with TRBJ2-7; 9 bases agree with TRBD1. Germline V gene data show CDR1 as MDHEN and CDR2 as SYDVKM. The CDR3 totals 15 residues. Trimming cost V 3 bases and J 2 bases; bases outside gene matches: 5. Written as DNA, the CDR3 is TGTGCCAGCAGTTTGAGGGACAGGGTGGCCTACGAGCAGTACTTC. It encodes CASSLRDRVAYEQYF.

In this sample, this clone turned up once. The CDR3 spells CASSPHSWVAEQETQYF. CDR3 nucleotide sequence: TGTGCCAGCAGCCCCCACTCATGGGTAGCGGAACAAGAGACCCAGTACTTC. V gene TRBV9 combines with J gene TRBJ2-5, with a tentative D call TRBD2 (6 bases). The CDR3 covers 17 residues. Germline V gene sequence: CDR1 SGDLS, CDR2 YYNGEE. Trimming removed 4 bases from V and 2 bases from J, with 21 bases in between. Drawing the rest from reference TRBV9 and TRBJ2-5, the complete variable domain is DSGVTQTPKHLITATGQRVTLRCSPRSGDLSVYWYQQSLDQGLQFLIQYYNGEERAKGNILERFSAQQFPDLHSELNLSSLELGDSALYFCASSPHSWVAEQETQYFGPGTRLLVL.

The chain has TRBV27 and TRBJ2-7, with TRBD1 identical over 8 bases. The CDR3 is made up of 14 amino acids. Germline V gives CDR1 MNHEY, CDR2 SMNVEV (reference sequence). The trim removed 3 bases at V and 5 bases at J, leaving 6 bases unmatched. CDR3 in amino acids: CASSFRGRDNEQYF. The CDR3 DNA is TGTGCCAGCAGTTTCAGGGGGCGCGATAACGAGCAGTACTTC.

This clone was seen more than once but under ten times. This chain uses TRBV6-1 with TRBJ1-5; 8 bases match TRBD1. Germline V gene data show CDR1 as MNHNS and CDR2 as SASEGT. This CDR3 comprises 19 residues. V gave up 5 bases and J gave up 0 bases; unmatched junction bases: 15. The chain's CDR3 is CASSKVPGQALHSNQPQHF. The CDR3 nucleotides read TGTGCCAGCAGTAAAGTCCCGGGACAGGCCCTTCATAGCAATCAGCCCCAGCATTTT.

This clone came up a few times. V and J are TRBV18 and TRBJ1-1; no firm D call. The V end lost 7 bases, the J end lost 4 bases, and 10 bases lay between the germline ends. This CDR3 is built from 12 residues. CDR1 and CDR2 from the germline V gene are KGHSH and LQKENI. The CDR3 sequence is CASCGSGTEAFF. The CDR3 nucleotides are TGTGCCAGCTGTGGGAGCGGCACTGAAGCTTTCTTT.